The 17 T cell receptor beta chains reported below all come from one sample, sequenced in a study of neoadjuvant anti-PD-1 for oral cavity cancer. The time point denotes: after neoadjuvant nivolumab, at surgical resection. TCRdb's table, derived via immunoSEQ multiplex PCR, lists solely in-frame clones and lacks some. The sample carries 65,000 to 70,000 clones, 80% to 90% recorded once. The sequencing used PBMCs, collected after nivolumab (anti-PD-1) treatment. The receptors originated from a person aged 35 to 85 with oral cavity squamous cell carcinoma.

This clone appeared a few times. The CDR3 is CASSLSTGTNYGYTF. CDR3 nucleotides: TGTGCCAGCAGCCTATCGACAGGAACTAACTATGGCTACACCTTC. J is TRBJ1-2 and V is TRBV5-4, with a weak D call TRBD1 (6 bases). The CDR3 totals 15 residues. Deletions cut 4 bases from V and 0 bases from J, with 13 bases between. The germline gives CDR1 SGHNT, CDR2 YYREEE (reference sequence).

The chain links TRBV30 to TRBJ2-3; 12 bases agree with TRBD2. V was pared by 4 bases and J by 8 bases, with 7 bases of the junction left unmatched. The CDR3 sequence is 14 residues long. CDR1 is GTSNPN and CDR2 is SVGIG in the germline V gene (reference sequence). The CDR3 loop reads CAWTGTSGLGTQYF. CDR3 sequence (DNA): TGTGCCTGGACCGGGACTAGCGGGTTAGGTACGCAGTATTTT.

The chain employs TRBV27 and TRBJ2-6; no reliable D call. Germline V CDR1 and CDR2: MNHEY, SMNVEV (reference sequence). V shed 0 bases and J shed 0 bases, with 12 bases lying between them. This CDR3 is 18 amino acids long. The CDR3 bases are TGTGCCAGCAGTTTATCGGCAAGGCGGAACTCTGGGGCCAACGTCCTGACTTTC. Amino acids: CASSLSARRNSGANVLTF.

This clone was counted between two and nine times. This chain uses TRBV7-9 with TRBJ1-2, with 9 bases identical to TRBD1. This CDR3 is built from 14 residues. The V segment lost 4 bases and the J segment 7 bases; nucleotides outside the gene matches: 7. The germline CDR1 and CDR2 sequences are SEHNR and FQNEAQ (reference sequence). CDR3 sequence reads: CASSSWTGVGGYTF. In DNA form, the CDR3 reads TGTGCCAGCAGCTCCTGGACAGGGGTAGGTGGCTACACCTTC.

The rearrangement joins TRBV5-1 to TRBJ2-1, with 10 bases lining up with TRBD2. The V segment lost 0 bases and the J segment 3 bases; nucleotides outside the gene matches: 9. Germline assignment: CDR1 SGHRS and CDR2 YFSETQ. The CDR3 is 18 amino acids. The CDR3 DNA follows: TGCGCCAGCAGCTTGGATCTTAGCGGGAGGTTGAACTACAATGAGCAGTTCTTC. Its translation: CASSLDLSGRLNYNEQFF.

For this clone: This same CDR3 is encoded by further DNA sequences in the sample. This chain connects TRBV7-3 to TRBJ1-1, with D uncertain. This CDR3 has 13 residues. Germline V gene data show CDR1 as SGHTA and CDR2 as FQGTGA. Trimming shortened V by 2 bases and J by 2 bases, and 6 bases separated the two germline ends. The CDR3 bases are TGTGCCAGCAGCTTATCAGAAAACACTGAAGCTTTCTTT. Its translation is CASSLSENTEAFF.

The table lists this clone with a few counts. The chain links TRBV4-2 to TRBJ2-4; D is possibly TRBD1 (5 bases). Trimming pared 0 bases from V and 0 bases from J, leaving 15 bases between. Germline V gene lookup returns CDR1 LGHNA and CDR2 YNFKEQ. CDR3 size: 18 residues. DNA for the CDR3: TGTGCCAGCAGCCAAGATGCGATTAGGGGATTAGCCAAAAACATTCAGTACTTC. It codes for CASSQDAIRGLAKNIQYF.

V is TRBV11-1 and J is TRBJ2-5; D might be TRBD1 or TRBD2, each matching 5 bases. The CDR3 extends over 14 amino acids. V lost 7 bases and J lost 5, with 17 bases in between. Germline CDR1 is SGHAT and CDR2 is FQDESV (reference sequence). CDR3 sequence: CASNTQSGRETQYF. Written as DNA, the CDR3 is TGTGCCAGCAATACCCAGTCGGGGCGCGAGACCCAGTACTTC.

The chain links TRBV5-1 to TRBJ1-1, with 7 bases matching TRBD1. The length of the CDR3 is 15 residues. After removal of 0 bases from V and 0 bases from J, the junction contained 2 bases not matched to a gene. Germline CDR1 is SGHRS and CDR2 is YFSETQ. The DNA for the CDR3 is TGCGCCAGCAGCTTGGGCGGGACAGTGAACACTGAAGCTTTCTTT. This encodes CASSLGGTVNTEAFF.

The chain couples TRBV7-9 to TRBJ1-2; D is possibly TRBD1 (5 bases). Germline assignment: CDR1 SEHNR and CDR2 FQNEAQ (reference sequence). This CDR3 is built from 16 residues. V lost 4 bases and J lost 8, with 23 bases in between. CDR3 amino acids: CASSSSAWQGRLGYTF. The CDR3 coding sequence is TGTGCCAGCAGCTCCTCTGCCTGGCAGGGCCGACTCGGCTACACCTTC.

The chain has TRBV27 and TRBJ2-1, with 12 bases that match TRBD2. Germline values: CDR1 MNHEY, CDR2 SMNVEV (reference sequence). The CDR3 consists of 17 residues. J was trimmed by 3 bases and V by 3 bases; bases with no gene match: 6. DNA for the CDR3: TGTGCCAGCAGTTTTCTGACTAGCGGGGGAGTCTACAATGAGCAGTTCTTC. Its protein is CASSFLTSGGVYNEQFF.

The CDR3 nucleotides are TGTGCCAGTACTATCCGGGGTAGGACTGAAGCTTTCTTT. Translated, it gives CASTIRGRTEAFF. This rearrangement joins TRBV19 to TRBJ1-1; D is uncertain. CDR1 is LNHDA, CDR2 SQIVND, per germline (reference sequence). This CDR3 is 13 amino acids long. Trimming took 7 bases from V and 5 from J, leaving 14 bases between them.

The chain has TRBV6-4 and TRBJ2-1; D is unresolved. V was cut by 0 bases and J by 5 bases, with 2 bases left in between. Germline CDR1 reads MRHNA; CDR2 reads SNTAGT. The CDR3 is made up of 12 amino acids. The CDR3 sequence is CASSDSNNEQFF. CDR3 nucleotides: TGTGCCAGCAGTGACTCTAACAATGAGCAGTTCTTC.

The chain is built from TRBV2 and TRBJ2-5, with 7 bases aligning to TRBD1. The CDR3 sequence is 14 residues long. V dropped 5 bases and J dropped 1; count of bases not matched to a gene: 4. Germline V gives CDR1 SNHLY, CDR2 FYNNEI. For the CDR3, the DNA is TGTGCCAGCAGTAATACAGGGGTCCAAGAGACCCAGTACTTC. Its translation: CASSNTGVQETQYF.

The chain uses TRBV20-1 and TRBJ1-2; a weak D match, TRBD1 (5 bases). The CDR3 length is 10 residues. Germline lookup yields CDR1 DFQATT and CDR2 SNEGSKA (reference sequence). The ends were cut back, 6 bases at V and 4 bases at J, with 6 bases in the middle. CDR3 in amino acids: CSADSYGYTF. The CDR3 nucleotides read TGCAGTGCAGACAGCTATGGCTACACCTTC.

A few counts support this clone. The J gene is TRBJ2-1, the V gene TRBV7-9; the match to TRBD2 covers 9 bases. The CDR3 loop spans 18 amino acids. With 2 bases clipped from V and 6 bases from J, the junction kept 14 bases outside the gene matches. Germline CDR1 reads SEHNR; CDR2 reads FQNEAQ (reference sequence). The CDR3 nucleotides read TGTGCCAGCAGCTTACCACCTCGGCTAGCGGGACTTCGCAATGAGCAGTTCTTC. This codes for CASSLPPRLAGLRNEQFF. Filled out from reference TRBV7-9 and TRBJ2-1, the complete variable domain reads DTGVSQNPRHKITKRGQNVTFRCDPISEHNRLYWYRQTLGQGPEFLTYFQNEAQLEKSRLLSDRFSAERPKGSFSTLEIQRTEQGDSAMYLCASSLPPRLAGLRNEQFFGPGTRLTVL.

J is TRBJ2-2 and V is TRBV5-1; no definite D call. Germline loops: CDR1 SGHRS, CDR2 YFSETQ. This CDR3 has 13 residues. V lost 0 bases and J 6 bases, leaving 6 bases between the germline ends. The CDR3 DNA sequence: TGCGCCAGCAGCTTGGGCCCTTCCGGGGAGCTGTTTTTT. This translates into CASSLGPSGELFF.